This T cell receptor (beta chain) was observed in a study of cytomegalovirus exposure and HLA in healthy donors. Study-level background: Most genotyped donors, over 70% of about 400, had Caucasian-associated genetic ancestry. Study-wide results and limits: Cytomegalovirus association was listed for 164 TCR beta chains. Later analysis associated a missense DCLRE1C variant with TCR beta V- and J-gene trimming.

Germline V gene data show CDR1 as SNHLY and CDR2 as FYNNEI. This CDR3 has 15 residues. The V and J ends lost 8 bases and 0 bases, in that order; junction bases with no gene match: 2. A remark on this clone: Antigen unknown.

The study ran its PCR with 60 Vbeta and 13 Jbeta primers. Assay: immunoSEQ multiplex PCR; the TCRdb copy retains only in-frame clones and omits some. The sample shows about 120,000 clones, 55% to 80% of them seen only once. The TCR comes from a woman aged 30 to 39 in good health and CMV-seronegative. This rearrangement joins TRBV2 to TRBJ2-4; TRBD2 agrees at 12 bases. The sequenced sample was PBMCs. The CDR3, as DNA: TGTGCCAGCTGGGGACTAGCGGGAGCCAAAAACATTCAGTACTTC. Translating gives CASWGLAGAKNIQYF.